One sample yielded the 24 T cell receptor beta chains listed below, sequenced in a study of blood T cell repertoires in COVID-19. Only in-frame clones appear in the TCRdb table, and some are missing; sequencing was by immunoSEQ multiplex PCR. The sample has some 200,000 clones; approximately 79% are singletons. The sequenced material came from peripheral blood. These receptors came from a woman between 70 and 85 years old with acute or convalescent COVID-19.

The CDR3 DNA sequence: TGTGCCACCCGCCAGCGGGAGGAGCCCGGGGAGCTGTTTTTT. It translates to CATRQREEPGELFF. V and J are TRBV19 and TRBJ2-2, with 9 bases that match TRBD2. The trim removed 10 bases at V and 6 bases at J, leaving 9 bases unmatched. Germline V CDR1 and CDR2: LNHDA, SQIVND (reference sequence). CDR3 length equals 14 residues. The full variable domain, in which reference TRBV19 and TRBJ2-2 provide the parts outside the CDR3, is DGGITQSPKYLFRKEGQNVTLSCEQNLNHDAMYWYRQDPGQGLRLIYYSQIVNDFQKGDIAEGYSVSREKKESFPLTVTSAQKNPTAFYLCATRQREEPGELFFGEGSRLTVL.

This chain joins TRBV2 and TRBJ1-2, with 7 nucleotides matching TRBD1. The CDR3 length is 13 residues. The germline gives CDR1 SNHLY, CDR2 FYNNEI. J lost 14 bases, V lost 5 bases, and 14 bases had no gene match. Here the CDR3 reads CASSTLRGQNVTF. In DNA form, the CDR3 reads TGTGCCAGCAGTACCCTCCGGGGACAGAATGTTACCTTC.

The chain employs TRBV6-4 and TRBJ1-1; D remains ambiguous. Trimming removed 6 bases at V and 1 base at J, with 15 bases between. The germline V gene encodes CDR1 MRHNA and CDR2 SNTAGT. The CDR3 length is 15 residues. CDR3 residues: CASRESAGTNTEAFF. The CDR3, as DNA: TGTGCCAGCAGGGAGTCAGCGGGAACGAACACTGAAGCTTTCTTT.

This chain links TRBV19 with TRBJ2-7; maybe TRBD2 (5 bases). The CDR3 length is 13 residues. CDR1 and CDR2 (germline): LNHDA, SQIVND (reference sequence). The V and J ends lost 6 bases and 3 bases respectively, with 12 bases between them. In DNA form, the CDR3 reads TGTGCCAGTAGACCTAGCAACAACTACGAGCAGTACTTC. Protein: CASRPSNNYEQYF.

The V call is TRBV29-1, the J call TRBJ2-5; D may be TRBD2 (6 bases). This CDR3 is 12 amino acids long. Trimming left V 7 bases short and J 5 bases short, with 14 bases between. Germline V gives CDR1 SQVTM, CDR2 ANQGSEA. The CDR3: CSAGGNWETQYF. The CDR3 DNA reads TGCAGCGCTGGAGGGAATTGGGAGACCCAGTACTTC.

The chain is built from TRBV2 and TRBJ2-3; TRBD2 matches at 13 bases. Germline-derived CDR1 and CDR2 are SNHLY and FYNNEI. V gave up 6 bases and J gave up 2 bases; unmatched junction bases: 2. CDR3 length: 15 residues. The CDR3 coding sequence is TGTGCCAGCAGCGGACTAGCGGGAGACACAGATACGCAGTATTTT. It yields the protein CASSGLAGDTDTQYF.

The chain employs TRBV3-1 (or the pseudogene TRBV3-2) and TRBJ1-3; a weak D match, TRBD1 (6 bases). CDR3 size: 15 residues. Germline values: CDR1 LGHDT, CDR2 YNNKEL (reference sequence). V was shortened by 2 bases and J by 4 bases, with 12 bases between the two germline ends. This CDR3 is CASSQTGSGGNTIYF. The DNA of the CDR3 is TGTGCCAGCAGCCAAACAGGGTCGGGGGGAAACACCATATATTTT.

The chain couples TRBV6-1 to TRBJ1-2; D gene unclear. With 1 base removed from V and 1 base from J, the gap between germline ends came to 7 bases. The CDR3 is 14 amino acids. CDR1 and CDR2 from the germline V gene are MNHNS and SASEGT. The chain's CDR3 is CASSEVPVNYGYTF. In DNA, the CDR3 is TGTGCCAGCAGTGAAGTCCCAGTTAACTATGGCTACACCTTC.

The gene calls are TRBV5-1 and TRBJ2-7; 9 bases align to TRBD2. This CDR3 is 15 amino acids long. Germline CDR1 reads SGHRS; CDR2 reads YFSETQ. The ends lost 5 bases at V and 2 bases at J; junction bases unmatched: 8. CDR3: CASRNPAGGPYEQYF. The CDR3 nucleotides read TGCGCCAGCAGGAATCCAGCGGGAGGCCCCTACGAGCAGTACTTC. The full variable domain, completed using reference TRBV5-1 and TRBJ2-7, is KAGVTQTPRYLIKTRGQQVTLSCSPISGHRSVSWYQQTPGQGLQFLFEYFSETQRNKGNFPGRFSGRQFSNSRSEMNVSTLELGDSALYLCASRNPAGGPYEQYFGPGTRLTVT.

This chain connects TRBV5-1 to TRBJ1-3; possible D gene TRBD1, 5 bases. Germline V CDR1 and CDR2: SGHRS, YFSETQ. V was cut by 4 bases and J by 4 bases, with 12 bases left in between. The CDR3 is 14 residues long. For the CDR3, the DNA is TGCGCCAGCAGCGAGACAGTGTCCGGAAACACCATATATTTT. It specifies CASSETVSGNTIYF.

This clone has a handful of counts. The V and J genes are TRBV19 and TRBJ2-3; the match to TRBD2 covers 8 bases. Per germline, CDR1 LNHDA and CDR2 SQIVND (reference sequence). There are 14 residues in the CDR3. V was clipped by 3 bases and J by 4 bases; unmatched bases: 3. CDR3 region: CASSIAGGADTQYF. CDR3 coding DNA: TGTGCCAGTAGTATCGCGGGAGGCGCAGATACGCAGTATTTT.

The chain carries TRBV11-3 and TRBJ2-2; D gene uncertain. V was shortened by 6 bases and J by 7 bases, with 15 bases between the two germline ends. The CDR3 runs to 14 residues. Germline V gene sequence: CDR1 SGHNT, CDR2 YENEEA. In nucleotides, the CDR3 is TGTGCCAGCAGGCGGTCCCCACTTAGCGGGGAGCTGTTTTTT. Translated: CASRRSPLSGELFF.

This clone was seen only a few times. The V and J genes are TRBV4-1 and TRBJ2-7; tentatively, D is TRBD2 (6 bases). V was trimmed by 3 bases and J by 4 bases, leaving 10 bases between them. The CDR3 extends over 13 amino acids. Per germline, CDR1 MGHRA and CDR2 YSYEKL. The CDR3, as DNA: TGCGCCAGCAGCCAGGGACTGGGATACGAGCAGTACTTC. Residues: CASSQGLGYEQYF.

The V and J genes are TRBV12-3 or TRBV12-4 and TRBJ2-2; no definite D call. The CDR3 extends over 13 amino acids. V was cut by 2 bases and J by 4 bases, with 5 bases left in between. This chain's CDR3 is CASSLQITGELFF. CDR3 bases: TGTGCCAGCAGTTTACAGATCACCGGGGAGCTGTTTTTT.

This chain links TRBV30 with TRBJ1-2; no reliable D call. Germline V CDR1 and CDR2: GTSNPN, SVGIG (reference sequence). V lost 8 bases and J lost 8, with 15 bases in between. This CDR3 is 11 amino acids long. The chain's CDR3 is CAGPGIYGYTF. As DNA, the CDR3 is TGTGCCGGGCCCGGGATTTACGGCTACACCTTC.

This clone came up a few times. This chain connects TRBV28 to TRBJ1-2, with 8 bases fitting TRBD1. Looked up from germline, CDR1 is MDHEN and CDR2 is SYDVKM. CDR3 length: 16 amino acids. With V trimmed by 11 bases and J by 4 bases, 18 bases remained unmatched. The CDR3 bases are TGTGCCTCCAACTCAGGGGGCCTCTCCTTCTCCTATGGCTACACCTTC. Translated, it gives CASNSGGLSFSYGYTF.

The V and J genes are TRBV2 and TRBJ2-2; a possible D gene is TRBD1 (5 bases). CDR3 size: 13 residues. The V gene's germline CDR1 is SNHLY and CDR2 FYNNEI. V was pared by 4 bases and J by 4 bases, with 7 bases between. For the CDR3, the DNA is TGTGCCAGCAGTGGGACACCCACCGGGGAGCTGTTTTTT. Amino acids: CASSGTPTGELFF.

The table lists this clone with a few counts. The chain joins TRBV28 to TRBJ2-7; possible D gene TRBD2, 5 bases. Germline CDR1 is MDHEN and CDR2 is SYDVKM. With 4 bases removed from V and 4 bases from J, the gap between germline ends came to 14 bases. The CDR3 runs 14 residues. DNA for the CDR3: TGTGCCAGCAGTTGGAACCGGGATACTTACGAGCAGTACTTC. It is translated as CASSWNRDTYEQYF.

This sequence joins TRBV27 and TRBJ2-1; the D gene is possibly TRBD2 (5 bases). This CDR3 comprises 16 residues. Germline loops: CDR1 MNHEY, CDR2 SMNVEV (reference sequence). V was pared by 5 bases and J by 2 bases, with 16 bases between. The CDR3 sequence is CASSPLAGEAYNEQFF. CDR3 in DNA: TGTGCCAGCAGTCCCCTAGCCGGAGAGGCCTACAATGAGCAGTTCTTC.

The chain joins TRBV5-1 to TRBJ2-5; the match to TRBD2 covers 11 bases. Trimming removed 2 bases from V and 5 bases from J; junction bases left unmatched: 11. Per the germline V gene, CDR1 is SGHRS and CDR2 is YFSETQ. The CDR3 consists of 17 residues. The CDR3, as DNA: TGCGCCAGCAGCTTAACCGCGGTGGGACTAGCGGAGGAGACCCAGTACTTC. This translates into CASSLTAVGLAEETQYF. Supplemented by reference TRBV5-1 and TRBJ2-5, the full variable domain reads KAGVTQTPRYLIKTRGQQVTLSCSPISGHRSVSWYQQTPGQGLQFLFEYFSETQRNKGNFPGRFSGRQFSNSRSEMNVSTLELGDSALYLCASSLTAVGLAEETQYFGPGTRLLVL.

CDR3: CASREDRGWNTEAFF. In DNA form, the CDR3 reads TGTGCCAGTAGGGAGGACAGGGGATGGAACACTGAAGCTTTCTTT. The chain carries TRBV19 and TRBJ1-1; TRBD1 matches 9 bases. The junction had 6 bases not matched to a gene; V was cut back by 6 bases and J by 1 base. Germline V gene sequence: CDR1 LNHDA, CDR2 SQIVND (reference sequence). This CDR3 has 15 residues. Together with reference TRBV19 and TRBJ1-1, the CDR3 gives the full variable domain: DGGITQSPKYLFRKEGQNVTLSCEQNLNHDAMYWYRQDPGQGLRLIYYSQIVNDFQKGDIAEGYSVSREKKESFPLTVTSAQKNPTAFYLCASREDRGWNTEAFFGQGTRLTVV.

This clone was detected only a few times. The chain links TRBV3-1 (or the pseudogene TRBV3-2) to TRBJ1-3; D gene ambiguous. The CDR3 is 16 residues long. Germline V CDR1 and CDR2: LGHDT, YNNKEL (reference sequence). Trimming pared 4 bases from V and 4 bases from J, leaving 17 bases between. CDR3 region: CASSLTTEVGGNTIYF. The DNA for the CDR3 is TGTGCCAGCAGCCTCACCACTGAGGTAGGCGGAAACACCATATATTTT.

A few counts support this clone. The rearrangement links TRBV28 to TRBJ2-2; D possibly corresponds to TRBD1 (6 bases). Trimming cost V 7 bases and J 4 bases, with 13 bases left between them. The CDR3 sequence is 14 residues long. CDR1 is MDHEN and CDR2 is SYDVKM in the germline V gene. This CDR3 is CASISGHPTGELFF. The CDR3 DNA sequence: TGTGCCAGCATTTCGGGACACCCCACCGGGGAGCTGTTTTTT.

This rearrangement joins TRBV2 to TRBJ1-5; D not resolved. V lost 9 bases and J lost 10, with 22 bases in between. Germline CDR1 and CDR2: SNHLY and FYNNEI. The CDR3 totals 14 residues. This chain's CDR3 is CASVGGYSKGPQHF. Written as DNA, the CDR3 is TGTGCCAGTGTGGGAGGCTATAGCAAGGGACCCCAGCATTTT.